This TCR beta chain was profiled in a study of patients and donors after allogeneic stem cell transplantation. This clonotype was found a few times. The CDR3 runs to 11 residues. Germline lookup yields CDR1 MNHEY and CDR2 SMNVEV (reference sequence). V lost 8 bases to trimming and J lost 8 bases, with 10 bases between them. TCRdb re-derived calls from the RT-PCR reads in MiXCR, one entry per CDR3 protein. The repertoire holds around 200,000 distinct CDR3 sequences, with about 37% as singletons. V is TRBV27 and J is TRBJ2-1; D is undetermined. The sequence derives from a human donor who was either an allogeneic HSCT recipient or a stem cell or donor lymphocyte infusion donor (not recorded which). It is not recorded whose cells these are; they may come from a transplant donor. The material sequenced was blood, either unsorted or a sorted T cell fraction (not recorded which). The CDR3 nucleotides read TGTGCCAGCCCGGTCCCCCATGAGCAGTTCTTC. This gives the protein CASPVPHEQFF.